This entry concerns a single T cell receptor (beta chain). This entry belongs to a study of blood T cell repertoires in COVID-19. The CDR3 length is 14 residues. Germline loops: CDR1 SEHNR, CDR2 FQNEAQ (reference sequence). Trimming left V 3 bases short and J 1 base short, with 6 bases between. The method was immunoSEQ multiplex PCR; TCRdb's version includes in-frame clones alone and lacks a portion of them. The sample records about 280,000 clones, around nine tenths being singletons. This receptor was taken from a woman aged 25-40 years with COVID-19, enrolled during active disease. The rearrangement links TRBV7-9 to TRBJ1-4; D is perhaps TRBD1 (6 bases). The source material was peripheral blood. The DNA for the CDR3 is TGTGCCAGCAGCTTGACAGGAACTAATGAAAAACTGTTTTTT. It encodes CASSLTGTNEKLFF.